These 28 T cell receptor beta chains were sequenced from one sample in a study of T cell responses to AZD1222 COVID-19 vaccine. The data were produced by immunoSEQ multiplex PCR, yet TCRdb's version contains in-frame clones alone and is incomplete. The sample lists about 48,000 clones, around nine tenths occurring once. This material consisted of peripheral blood, taken 28 days after the second AZD1222 dose. The receptors here all came from an adult who received the AZD1222 COVID-19 vaccine.

Comment on this clone: The same CDR3 also results from other DNA sequences found in this sample. CDR3 coding DNA: TGTGCCAGTATGGATACACCTGGACTAGCGGGGCGCATCTACAATGAGCAGTTCTTC. It is translated as CASMDTPGLAGRIYNEQFF. The chain uses TRBV19 and TRBJ2-1; 12 bases fit TRBD2. Per the germline V gene, CDR1 is LNHDA and CDR2 is SQIVND (reference sequence). J was trimmed by 3 bases and V by 7 bases; bases with no gene match: 16. This CDR3 is built from 19 residues. The variable domain in full, with the rest retrieved from reference TRBV19 and TRBJ2-1, is DGGITQSPKYLFRKEGQNVTLSCEQNLNHDAMYWYRQDPGQGLRLIYYSQIVNDFQKGDIAEGYSVSREKKESFPLTVTSAQKNPTAFYLCASMDTPGLAGRIYNEQFFGPGTRLTVL.

This chain links TRBV11-2 with TRBJ2-7; the match to TRBD2 covers 9 bases. CDR3 length: 14 residues. The V gene end was trimmed by 4 bases and the J gene end by 4 bases; junction bases not matched to a gene: 5. Germline CDR1 SGHAT, CDR2 FQNNGV. CDR3 sequence (DNA): TGTGCCAGCAGCTCGTGGGGACTAGCTTACGAGCAGTACTTC. It encodes CASSSWGLAYEQYF. Filled out from reference TRBV11-2 and TRBJ2-7, the complete variable domain reads EAGVAQSPRYKIIEKRQSVAFWCNPISGHATLYWYQQILGQGPKLLIQFQNNGVVDDSQLPKDRFSAERLKGVDSTLKIQPAKLEDSAVYLCASSSWGLAYEQYFGPGTRLTVT.

This chain uses TRBV6-2 or TRBV6-3 with TRBJ1-2; the D is unclear. Germline V gene sequence: CDR1 MNHEY, CDR2 SVGEGT. The CDR3 contains 15 residues. V lost 6 bases to trimming and J lost 7 bases, with 21 bases between them. The CDR3 region has the DNA TGTGCCAGCAGCTCCCGACACGTACCGCCCCTTGGCTACACCTTC. This sequence encodes CASSSRHVPPLGYTF.

The V gene is TRBV28, the J gene TRBJ1-5; D is unresolved. CDR3 size: 15 residues. From germline, CDR1 is MDHEN and CDR2 SYDVKM. V shed 5 bases and J shed 5 bases, with 16 bases lying between them. The CDR3 DNA reads as TGTGCCAGCAGTGGGTTAGTCGGCGTCCATCAGCCCCAGCATTTT. Residues: CASSGLVGVHQPQHF.

This clone appeared a single time. This chain uses TRBV5-1 with TRBJ2-2; 8 nucleotides agree with TRBD2. Trimming took 0 bases from V and 0 from J; bases not matched to a gene: 1. Germline V gene data show CDR1 as SGHRS and CDR2 as YFSETQ. The CDR3 contains 16 residues. CDR3 loop: CASSLAGGPNTGELFF. The CDR3, as DNA: TGCGCCAGCAGCTTGGCGGGAGGGCCGAACACCGGGGAGCTGTTTTTT. The complete variable domain, with remaining parts taken from reference TRBV5-1 and TRBJ2-2, reads KAGVTQTPRYLIKTRGQQVTLSCSPISGHRSVSWYQQTPGQGLQFLFEYFSETQRNKGNFPGRFSGRQFSNSRSEMNVSTLELGDSALYLCASSLAGGPNTGELFFGEGSRLTVL.

The J gene is TRBJ2-1, the V gene TRBV27; D is tentatively TRBD1 or TRBD2 (5 bases each). Germline V CDR1 and CDR2: MNHEY, SMNVEV (reference sequence). Trimming pared 10 bases from V and 8 bases from J, leaving 21 bases between. The CDR3 is 14 residues long. The CDR3 DNA reads as TGTGCCACCACTGGGGGTCGGGGTTACGATGAGCAGTTCTTC. This translates into CATTGGRGYDEQFF.

J is TRBJ2-1 and V is TRBV9, with D possibly being TRBD1 or TRBD2 (5 bases each). Per germline, CDR1 SGDLS and CDR2 YYNGEE. The CDR3 is made up of 15 amino acids. V shed 0 bases and J shed 4 bases, with 11 bases lying between them. CDR3 residues: CASSVGTREYNEQFF. CDR3 DNA: TGTGCCAGCAGCGTAGGGACAAGGGAGTACAATGAGCAGTTCTTC.

The chain carries TRBV3-1 (or the pseudogene TRBV3-2) and TRBJ2-3; 10 nucleotides agree with TRBD1. J was trimmed by 2 bases and V by 5 bases; bases with no gene match: 7. The CDR3 length is 16 residues. The germline CDR1 and CDR2 sequences are LGHDT and YNNKEL (reference sequence). CDR3 residues: CASSFGTGVITDTQYF. CDR3 coding DNA: TGTGCCAGCAGCTTTGGGACAGGGGTGATCACAGATACGCAGTATTTT.

The chain uses TRBV5-1 and TRBJ2-1; D gene unclear. CDR3 length: 18 residues. Germline CDR1 SGHRS, CDR2 YFSETQ. V dropped 4 bases and J dropped 0 bases, with 20 bases sitting between them. The CDR3 here is CASSNNKPGLSSYNEQFF. The CDR3 coding sequence is TGCGCCAGCAGCAATAACAAACCGGGTCTGAGCTCCTACAATGAGCAGTTCTTC.

The V and J genes are TRBV24-1 and TRBJ2-3; 10 nucleotides line up with TRBD2. Germline V lookup: CDR1 KGHDR, CDR2 SFDVKD. V shed 5 bases, J shed 4 bases, and the junction held 5 bases outside the gene matches. The CDR3 is 15 residues long. The CDR3, as DNA: TGTGCCACCAGTGGAACCCTAGCGGGAGCAGATACGCAGTATTTT. Its translation is CATSGTLAGADTQYF.

The rearrangement joins TRBV29-1 to TRBJ2-3; 12 positions agree with TRBD2. With 4 bases clipped from V and 9 bases from J, the junction kept 5 bases outside the gene matches. The CDR3 totals 13 residues. CDR1 is SQVTM and CDR2 is ANQGSEA in the germline V gene. CDR3 in amino acids: CSVASGGVPTQYF. CDR3 DNA: TGCAGCGTTGCTAGCGGGGGGGTTCCAACGCAGTATTTT.

The J gene is TRBJ2-7, the V gene TRBV7-2, with 8 bases aligning to TRBD2. CDR1 and CDR2 from the germline V gene are SGHTA and FQGNSA. This CDR3 is built from 14 residues. V gave up 4 bases and J gave up 0 bases; unmatched junction bases: 2. CDR3 bases: TGTGCCAGCAGCTACAGCGGGAGCTCCTACGAGCAGTACTTC. It codes for CASSYSGSSYEQYF.

The chain combines TRBV29-1 with TRBJ2-3; the D gene is possibly TRBD2 (6 bases). The length of the CDR3 is 13 residues. CDR1 and CDR2 (germline): SQVTM, ANQGSEA. Trimming took 4 bases from V and 2 from J, leaving 10 bases between them. The CDR3 here is CSVVGGFTDTQYF. The CDR3 DNA is TGCAGCGTTGTGGGGGGTTTCACAGATACGCAGTATTTT.

The J gene is TRBJ1-1, the V gene TRBV18; D is ambiguous. The germline V and J ends were trimmed by 3 bases and 4 bases, with 15 bases remaining between them. Per germline, CDR1 KGHSH and CDR2 LQKENI. CDR3 length: 15 amino acids. CDR3 in DNA: TGTGCCAGCTCACCGGGTGGGGTCGGACCCACTGAAGCTTTCTTT. The encoded protein is CASSPGGVGPTEAFF. Full variable domain (remainder filled in from reference TRBV18 and TRBJ1-1): NAGVMQNPRHLVRRRGQEARLRCSPMKGHSHVYWYRQLPEEGLKFMVYLQKENIIDESGMPKERFSAEFPKEGPSILRIQQVVRGDSAAYFCASSPGGVGPTEAFFGQGTRLTVV.

The chain recombines TRBV27 with TRBJ1-1; no firm D call. The V end was cut by 6 bases, the J end by 0 bases, with 17 bases between. CDR3 size: 16 residues. Germline CDR1 reads MNHEY; CDR2 reads SMNVEV (reference sequence). This CDR3 is CASRKSEASMNTEAFF. DNA for the CDR3: TGTGCCAGCAGAAAATCAGAGGCCTCCATGAACACTGAAGCTTTCTTT.

J is TRBJ2-2 and V is TRBV19, with D unclear. CDR1 is LNHDA, CDR2 SQIVND, per germline (reference sequence). The CDR3 covers 16 residues. V was shortened by 1 base and J by 0 bases, with 9 bases between the two germline ends. The CDR3 sequence is CASSIAHASNTGELFF. The CDR3 nucleotides read TGTGCCAGTAGTATAGCTCATGCCTCGAACACCGGGGAGCTGTTTTTT. Filled out from reference TRBV19 and TRBJ2-2, the complete variable domain reads DGGITQSPKYLFRKEGQNVTLSCEQNLNHDAMYWYRQDPGQGLRLIYYSQIVNDFQKGDIAEGYSVSREKKESFPLTVTSAQKNPTAFYLCASSIAHASNTGELFFGEGSRLTVL.

DNA of the CDR3: TGTGCCACCAGTGACCTGGGACAGGGGGGCACCGGGGAGCTGTTTTTT. Amino acids: CATSDLGQGGTGELFF. The chain links TRBV24-1 to TRBJ2-2, with 11 bases aligning to TRBD1. The CDR3 contains 16 residues. The junction had 4 bases not matched to a gene; V was cut back by 4 bases and J by 4 bases. Germline V lookup: CDR1 KGHDR, CDR2 SFDVKD.

V gene TRBV2 combines with J gene TRBJ1-1; the match to TRBD1 covers 10 bases. The CDR3 is made up of 15 amino acids. Trimming cost V 3 bases and J 1 base; bases outside gene matches: 2. The germline CDR1 and CDR2 sequences are SNHLY and FYNNEI. The CDR3 coding sequence is TGTGCCAGCAGTGAGACAGGGGGCCGGAACACTGAAGCTTTCTTT. Translating gives CASSETGGRNTEAFF.

The chain is built from TRBV4-1 and TRBJ1-4, with TRBD1 as a possible D gene (6 bases). Trimming cost V 1 base and J 4 bases, with 16 bases left between them. Germline V lookup: CDR1 MGHRA, CDR2 YSYEKL. The CDR3 covers 17 residues. In nucleotides, the CDR3 is TGCGCCAGCAGCCAAGCTCCCCAGGGGTCGGGTAATGAAAAACTGTTTTTT. Translated, it gives CASSQAPQGSGNEKLFF.

The chain has TRBV7-6 and TRBJ2-5; 7 bases agree with TRBD2. Germline lookup yields CDR1 SGHVS and CDR2 FNYEAQ. V trimming: 1 base; J trimming: 5 bases; junction bases outside the gene matches: 7. The CDR3 runs to 15 residues. CDR3 sequence: CASSLEYGGFETQYF. For the CDR3, the DNA is TGTGCCAGCAGCTTAGAATACGGGGGGTTTGAGACCCAGTACTTC.

V gene TRBV21-1 combines with J gene TRBJ1-6; the DNA was not compared with TRBD1, the D call given in the table. TRBV21-1 is deemed a pseudogene. The CDR3 sequence is 16 residues long. The DNA of the CDR3 is TGTGCCAGCAGCACCCGAGGACAGGGGGCGAGTTCACCCCTCCACTTT. This encodes CASSTRGQGASSPLHF.

This chain joins TRBV6-6 and TRBJ1-4; 9 bases are shared with TRBD1. J gave up 7 bases and V 6 bases, and 6 bases lay outside the gene matches. Germline V gene data show CDR1 as MNHNY and CDR2 as SVGAGI (reference sequence). This CDR3 has 14 residues. For the CDR3, the DNA is TGTGCCAGCAGATACCGGGACAGGGCTGAAAAACTGTTTTTT. This codes for CASRYRDRAEKLFF.

V gene TRBV3-1 (or the pseudogene TRBV3-2) combines with J gene TRBJ1-4, with no clear D. Deletions cut 2 bases from V and 11 bases from J, with 15 bases between. Germline lookup yields CDR1 LGHDT and CDR2 YNNKEL (reference sequence). This CDR3 spans 14 amino acids. The CDR3 DNA follows: TGTGCCAGCAGCCAATTACCCTTCCAAGGGAAACTGTTTTTT. It codes for CASSQLPFQGKLFF.

The J gene is TRBJ2-2, the V gene TRBV7-3; TRBD2 might be the D (5 bases). Germline assignment: CDR1 SGHTA and CDR2 FQGTGA. This CDR3 is built from 14 residues. V dropped 6 bases and J dropped 2 bases, with 10 bases sitting between them. The DNA of the CDR3 is TGTGCCAGCAGAAGGACTGCTAACACCGGGGAGCTGTTTTTT. Protein product: CASRRTANTGELFF.

This chain joins TRBV28 and TRBJ2-7, with 16 bases identical to TRBD2. J was trimmed by 2 bases and V by 6 bases; bases with no gene match: 7. The CDR3 is 17 amino acids. Per germline, CDR1 MDHEN and CDR2 SYDVKM. The CDR3 DNA reads as TGTGCCAGCAGCCCGGGACTAGCGGGAGGGTACGCCTACGAGCAGTACTTC. Translating gives CASSPGLAGGYAYEQYF.

V usage is TRBV7-2 and J usage is TRBJ2-3, with D uncertain. CDR1 and CDR2 from the germline V gene are SGHTA and FQGNSA. The CDR3 spans 13 residues. The V end was cut by 8 bases, the J end by 0 bases, with 9 bases between. CDR3 amino acids: CASRPTSTDTQYF. The CDR3, as DNA: TGTGCCAGCCGACCAACTAGCACAGATACGCAGTATTTT.

The chain is built from TRBV25-1 and TRBJ1-2; weak D call: TRBD1 (5 bases). The CDR3 sequence is 14 residues long. Germline CDR1 is MGHDK and CDR2 is SYGVNS. V lost 1 base and J 6 bases, leaving 12 bases between the germline ends. The CDR3 coding sequence is TGTGCCAGCAGTGAATGGGAACAGGATGATGGCTACACCTTC. Protein sequence: CASSEWEQDDGYTF.

This chain connects TRBV9 to TRBJ1-6; D unclear. Between the trimmed V and J ends, which lost 0 bases and 14 bases, there was a span of 18 bases. This CDR3 spans 15 amino acids. Germline V gene sequence: CDR1 SGDLS, CDR2 YYNGEE. The CDR3 nucleotides are TGTGCCAGCAGCGTAGCTGATAGGGTGGGAACGACCCTCCACTTT. Its translation: CASSVADRVGTTLHF.